Below, 32 T cell receptor beta chains from the same sample are listed, as sequenced in a study of tumor and adjacent non-tumor tissue in lung cancer. The template was RNA from unsorted bulk tissue. A modified ARM-PCR protocol with three rounds of nested PCR amplified TCRbeta. One entry per CDR3 protein, called by TCRdb with MiXCR from the multiplex PCR reads. This table has tens of thousands of distinct CDR3 sequences, roughly 72% appearing once. The material sequenced was lung tumor tissue. These receptors were collected from a woman aged 40 to 49 with non-small cell lung cancer.

The genes are TRBV29-1 and TRBJ1-5; TRBD1 might be the D (5 bases). The assigned J gene may be wrong: the sequence end matches TRBJ2-3 better. Germline CDR1 is SQVTM and CDR2 is ANQGSEA. This CDR3 is built from 13 residues. CDR3 residues: CSVEFQGDQPQYF. In nucleotides, the CDR3 is TGCAGCGTTGAATTCCAAGGGGATCAGCCCCAGTATTTT.

About this clonotype itself: The germline gene is not matched at one end of the junction; a read error may be the cause. The chain carries TRBV6-2 or TRBV6-3 and TRBJ2-7; no firm D call. This CDR3 region has 16 residues. From germline, CDR1 is MNHEY and CDR2 SVGEGT. Here the CDR3 DNA reads TGTGCCGGCAGTCCGGAAGCGATGGAACTCTCCCACGAGCAGTACTTC. Its translation: CAGSPEAMELSHEQYF.

This sequence joins TRBV11-2 and TRBJ2-7; tentative D call: TRBD1 (5 bases). Trimming took off 9 bases at V and 1 base at J, with 16 bases between the two ends. The germline CDR1 and CDR2 sequences are SGHAT and FQNNGV. The CDR3 runs 14 residues. The CDR3 is CASIDTGVSYEQYF. The CDR3 DNA is TGTGCCAGTATAGATACAGGCGTTTCCTACGAGCAGTACTTC.

The sample holds a few counts of this clonotype. A much larger clone lies one base from this, so it may be a read error. CDR3 residues: CSAREPKKQETQYF. The CDR3 nucleotides are TGCAGTGCTAGAGAGCCTAAGAAGCAAGAGACCCAGTACTTC. The chain uses TRBV20-1 and TRBJ2-5, with D hard to call. The CDR3 is 14 amino acids. The V end was cut by 0 bases, the J end by 2 bases, with 10 bases between. Per germline, CDR1 DFQATT and CDR2 SNEGSKA (reference sequence).

Of note for this clonotype: The germline gene is not matched at one end of the junction; a read error may be the cause. The V call is TRBV5-5, the J call TRBJ2-7, with unresolved D. The CDR3 has 14 amino acids. CDR1 and CDR2 (germline): SGHKS, YYEKEE (reference sequence). The CDR3 nucleotides read TGTACCAGCAGCTTGCACGATAGAACCTACGAGCAGTACTTC. Translated, it gives CTSSLHDRTYEQYF.

As concerns this clonotype: The junction differs from germline at one of its ends, possibly a read error. The genes are TRBV6-2 or TRBV6-3 and TRBJ2-5; 10 bases are a match to TRBD1. Germline assignment: CDR1 MNHEY and CDR2 SVGEGT. This CDR3 has 14 amino acids. The CDR3 nucleotides are TGTGCCAGCAGATCCGGGACAGGGGTAGAGACCCAATACTTC. It encodes CASRSGTGVETQYF.

Comment on this clonotype: It may be a read error: a sequence one base away is much more abundant. The chain uses TRBV5-6 and TRBJ2-1; tentatively, D is TRBD1 (6 bases). The CDR3 sequence is 12 residues long. V lost 4 bases and J lost 10, with 12 bases in between. The V gene's germline CDR1 is SGHDT and CDR2 YYEEEE. CDR3 sequence (DNA): TGTGCCAGCAGCCCCTCTGGGGGCGAGCAGTTCTTC. Protein product: CASSPSGGEQFF.

Note on this clonotype: This CDR3 fails to terminate in the conserved phenylalanine or tryptophan, so it likely reflects a read error. The chain joins TRBV11-3 to TRBJ2-5, with no clear D. The V end lost 5 bases, the J end lost 0 bases, and 16 bases lay between the germline ends. This CDR3 is built from 16 residues. Germline CDR1 and CDR2: SGHNT and YENEEA. The CDR3 is CASSRWVSRNQETQYL. CDR3 bases: TGTGCCAGCAGCCGCTGGGTTAGTCGGAACCAAGAGACCCAGTACTTG.

Details on this clonotype: This may come from a read error, since a much larger clone is one base off. The V call is TRBV20-1, the J call TRBJ2-1; 12 bases map to TRBD2. The ends lost 6 bases at V and 8 bases at J; junction bases unmatched: 8. CDR3 length: 14 amino acids. Germline CDR1 DFQATT, CDR2 SNEGSKA (reference sequence). The CDR3 loop reads CSARGTSGLDEQFF. The DNA of the CDR3 is TGCAGTGCGAGGGGGACTAGCGGGTTGGATGAGCAGTTCTTC.

J is TRBJ1-5 and V is TRBV6-6; D gene unclear. This CDR3 is built from 15 residues. Germline V gene data show CDR1 as MNHNY and CDR2 as SVGAGI (reference sequence). Trimming removed 2 bases at V and 15 bases at J, with 23 bases between. This chain's CDR3 is CASSYPGDGNQPWHF. The CDR3 nucleotides read TGTGCCAGCAGTTACCCGGGAGACGGCAATCAGCCCTGGCATTTT.

This clonotype was observed many times. The chain couples TRBV18 to TRBJ2-7; D assignment may be TRBD1 or TRBD2 (5 bases each). There are 12 residues in the CDR3. Trimming removed 6 bases from V and 3 bases from J, with 9 bases in between. The germline V gene encodes CDR1 KGHSH and CDR2 LQKENI. Here the CDR3 reads CASSSGSYEQYF. The CDR3 bases are TGTGCCAGCTCCTCAGGGAGCTACGAGCAGTACTTC.

Turning to this clonotype: The germline gene is not matched at one end of the junction; a read error may be the cause. The genes are TRBV10-2 and TRBJ1-5; no reliable D call. Germline lookup yields CDR1 WSHSY and CDR2 SAAADI. CDR3 size: 12 residues. CDR3 amino acids: CVSSESWQPQHF. The CDR3 DNA reads TGTGTCAGCAGTGAGTCGTGGCAGCCCCAGCATTTT.

As to this clonotype: The CDR3 does not close with the conserved phenylalanine or tryptophan, likely indicating a read error. The gene calls are TRBV11-2 and TRBJ2-7; 11 nucleotides match TRBD2. CDR3 length: 15 amino acids. Looked up from germline, CDR1 is SGHAT and CDR2 is FQNNGV. The CDR3 DNA follows: TGTACCAGCAACCACCCCGGGACTAGCGGATACGAGCAGTACTTA. Its translation is CTSNHPGTSGYEQYL.

A word on this clonotype: A much bigger clone sits one base away, suggesting this may be a read error. CDR3 sequence (DNA): TGCAGTACTAGTTTCGCGGGACTATCCTACGAGCAGTACTTC. Protein sequence: CSTSFAGLSYEQYF. The chain joins TRBV20-1 to TRBJ2-7; the match to TRBD2 covers 7 bases. The CDR3 is 14 amino acids. Germline CDR1 and CDR2: DFQATT and SNEGSKA (reference sequence).

Remarks on this clonotype: The junction and the germline gene differ at one end; a read error may be behind it. The rearrangement uses TRBV6-1 and TRBJ2-3, with D uncertain. The germline gives CDR1 MNHNS, CDR2 SASEGT. The CDR3 has 13 residues. CDR3 DNA sequence: TGTGCCATCAGTGGACCCCCTCTGGATATGCAGTATTTT. It is translated as CAISGPPLDMQYF.

V is TRBV29-1 and J is TRBJ2-7, with D unclear. CDR1 is SQVTM, CDR2 ANQGSEA, per germline. CDR3 length: 12 residues. V was trimmed by 8 bases and J by 2 bases, leaving 13 bases between them. The CDR3 here is CSITDGPYEQYF. CDR3 bases: TGCAGCATTACTGACGGACCCTACGAGCAGTACTTC.

Note on this clonotype: Mismatch with germline at one junction end may stem from a read error. The rearrangement links TRBV14 to TRBJ2-4, with D possibly TRBD2 on 5 matching bases. The CDR3 runs to 14 residues. CDR1 and CDR2 from the germline V gene are SGHDN and FVKESK. The CDR3 nucleotides read TGTGCCAGCGTAGACTCTCTAGCCAAAGACATTCAGTACTTC. It yields the protein CASVDSLAKDIQYF.

This clonotype showed up many times. The chain recombines TRBV29-1 with TRBJ2-3; 8 nucleotides align to TRBD2. The germline V gene encodes CDR1 SQVTM and CDR2 ANQGSEA. Trimming cost V 5 bases and J 0 bases; bases outside gene matches: 10. CDR3 size: 16 residues. The CDR3 DNA sequence: TGCAGCGTTCTCCCTTTTAGCGGGACCAGCACAGATACGCAGTATTTT. Protein sequence: CSVLPFSGTSTDTQYF.

As to this clonotype: A junction end diverges from the germline sequence, so it may reflect a read error. The CDR3 coding sequence is TGTGTCTGGAGTATGCAGACCAATCAGCGCCAGCATTTT. Its translation is CVWSMQTNQRQHF. The rearrangement joins TRBV30 to TRBJ1-5; D remains unclear. The CDR3 contains 13 residues. Germline V lookup: CDR1 GTSNPN, CDR2 SVGIG (reference sequence).

This chain connects TRBV5-6 to TRBJ2-5; D perhaps matches TRBD2 (5 bases). Germline-derived CDR1 and CDR2 are SGHDT and YYEEEE. There are 13 residues in the CDR3. Between the trimmed V and J ends, which lost 9 bases and 3 bases, there was a span of 15 bases. In DNA, the CDR3 is TGTGCCATCAACGGAAAAGCGGAAGAGACCCAGTACTTC. Translation gives CAINGKAEETQYF.

On this clonotype itself: An end of the junction does not agree with germline; a read error may underlie this. This chain links TRBV20-1 with TRBJ1-6, with TRBD1 identical over 8 bases. Germline V gene data show CDR1 as DFQATT and CDR2 as SNEGSKA (reference sequence). The CDR3 is made up of 13 amino acids. CDR3 in amino acids: CTAGTGRWRPLHF. DNA for the CDR3: TGCACTGCTGGGACAGGAAGGTGGAGACCCCTCCACTTT.

J is TRBJ2-5 and V is TRBV11-2; tentative D call: TRBD1 (7 bases). The CDR3 has 16 residues. Trimming cost V 9 bases and J 9 bases, with 29 bases left between them. Looked up from germline, CDR1 is SGHAT and CDR2 is FQNNGV. This CDR3 is CASTLGLQHQGEAQYF. Here the CDR3 DNA reads TGTGCCAGTACCTTAGGACTACAGCATCAGGGGGAGGCCCAGTACTTC.

Comments on this clonotype: Mismatch with germline at one junction end may stem from a read error. This chain uses TRBV24-1 with TRBJ1-5; D might be TRBD1 (5 bases). The CDR3 is 15 residues long. The germline V gene has CDR1 KGHDR and CDR2 SFDVKD. In nucleotides, the CDR3 is TGTGTCACCAGTGATCAGGGTGGAGGCAAACAGCCCCAGCATTTT. Protein: CVTSDQGGGKQPQHF.

A note on this clonotype: A much larger clone differs from this one at a single base, so this may be a read error. The rearrangement links TRBV28 to TRBJ2-1; 9 positions agree with TRBD2. V was clipped by 9 bases and J by 6 bases; unmatched bases: 12. The CDR3 has 15 amino acids. Germline V lookup: CDR1 MDHEN, CDR2 SYDVKM. CDR3 DNA sequence: TGTGCCAGGAGCTTAGCGGGAGTAATCGCCAATGAGCAGTTCTTC. It codes for CARSLAGVIANEQFF. The whole variable domain, filled in from reference TRBV28 and TRBJ2-1, reads DVKVTQSSRYLVKRTGEKVFLECVQDMDHENMFWYRQDPGLGLRLIYFSYDVKMKEKGDIPEGYSVSREKKERFSLILESASTNQTSMYLCARSLAGVIANEQFFGPGTRLTVL.

Notes on this clonotype: Given the absence of the conserved phenylalanine or tryptophan at the CDR3 end, a read error is likely. The V and J genes are TRBV6-1 and TRBJ2-5; no reliable D call. The CDR3 spans 15 residues. CDR1 is MNHNS and CDR2 is SASEGT in the germline V gene. The CDR3 is CASREAWGKGETQYI. CDR3 in DNA: TGTGCCAGCAGAGAAGCGTGGGGTAAAGGCGAGACCCAGTACATC.

Regarding this clonotype: One base away lies a much larger clone, so this may be a sequencing read error. The V gene is TRBV7-8, the J gene TRBJ1-2; no clear D. Germline V gene data show CDR1 as SGHVS and CDR2 as FQNEAQ. The CDR3 consists of 12 residues. The V end lost 3 bases, the J end lost 6 bases, and 8 bases lay between the germline ends. CDR3 nucleotides: TGTGCCAGCAGCTTCAGAACGCATGGCTACACCTTC. This encodes CASSFRTHGYTF.

The V call is TRBV29-1, the J call TRBJ2-5; a possible D gene is TRBD1 (5 bases). This CDR3 has 14 residues. Per the germline V gene, CDR1 is SQVTM and CDR2 is ANQGSEA. Here the CDR3 reads CGVESWQGRETQYF. Written as DNA, the CDR3 is TGCGGGGTTGAATCCTGGCAGGGTAGAGAGACCCAGTACTTC.

Comments on this clonotype: A single base separates this from a much larger clone, so it may be a read error. This chain joins TRBV7-8 and TRBJ2-5; TRBD2 matches 8 bases. The CDR3 has 16 amino acids. Germline V lookup: CDR1 SGHVS, CDR2 FQNEAQ. The CDR3 spells CASSYTPGLEEENQYF. DNA for the CDR3: TGTGCCAGCAGCTATACACCGGGACTAGAAGAAGAGAACCAGTACTTC.

The chain employs TRBV11-2 and TRBJ2-1; D gene ambiguous. This CDR3 spans 13 amino acids. The V end was cut by 5 bases, the J end by 8 bases, with 13 bases between. Germline loops: CDR1 SGHAT, CDR2 FQNNGV. CDR3 nucleotides: TGTGCCAGCAGCACCGGCGTCGGCGATGAGCAGTTCTTC. Its translation: CASSTGVGDEQFF.

As regards this clonotype: A read error may explain this, as a much larger clone is one base away. The J gene is TRBJ1-2, the V gene TRBV20-1; 7 bases agree with TRBD1. This CDR3 region has 14 residues. Germline V gene data show CDR1 as DFQATT and CDR2 as SNEGSKA (reference sequence). The CDR3 reads CSASEGQVFYVYTF. Written as DNA, the CDR3 is TGCAGTGCTAGTGAAGGACAGGTCTTCTATGTCTACACCTTC.

The rearrangement joins TRBV12-3 or TRBV12-4 to TRBJ1-2, with 7 bases identical to TRBD1. This CDR3 region has 14 residues. V trimming: 5 bases; J trimming: 10 bases; junction bases outside the gene matches: 13. The CDR3 DNA reads as TGTGCCAGCAGTGGGCTTGGCAGGGGGGGAGACTACACCTTC. It yields the protein CASSGLGRGGDYTF.

Concerning this clonotype itself: An end of the junction does not agree with germline; a read error may underlie this. V is TRBV6-6 and J is TRBJ1-2; 12 bases are shared with TRBD1. This CDR3 has 15 residues. The germline CDR1 and CDR2 sequences are MNHNY and SVGAGI (reference sequence). The chain's CDR3 is CVSTPRDRGRDGHTF. The CDR3 nucleotides are TGTGTCAGCACCCCCCGGGACAGGGGGCGAGATGGCCACACCTTC.